This T cell receptor beta chain was identified during a study of chemoradiotherapy in HPV16-positive cancers. The CDR3 runs to 14 residues. CDR1 SGHTA and CDR2 FQGNSA come from the germline V gene. Trimming cost V 2 bases and J 6 bases, with 14 bases left between them. General study findings and limits: The functional HPV-specific definition rests on just two HPV16-positive patients. Candidate HPV-specific clones and E7-related TCR motifs grew in tumor during treatment. For HPV16-positive patients, expanding HPV-responsive T cells associated with longer recurrence-free survival.

Samples were taken several times over chemoradiotherapy. Libraries were prepared by immunoSEQ multiplex PCR; TCRdb keeps only in-frame clonotypes and omits some of them. The data hold about 11,000 clones, with roughly 82% observed a single time. Of note for this clone: Its specificity is unknown.

Collection took place from a patient who underwent chemoradiotherapy. The chain combines TRBV7-2 with TRBJ2-7; D possibly matches TRBD1 or TRBD2 (5 bases each). The clonotype originates from a human donor with HPV-associated anogenital cancer. CDR3 in amino acids: CASSLLPGTGEQYF. The CDR3 DNA reads TGTGCCAGCAGCTTACTTCCAGGGACGGGCGAGCAGTACTTC.